This is a list of T cell receptor beta chains from one sample in a study of blood T cell repertoires in COVID-19. Libraries were prepared by immunoSEQ multiplex PCR; TCRdb keeps only in-frame clonotypes and omits some of them. The table lists around 300,000 clones, 88% of them singletons. Sample: peripheral blood. These receptors were taken from a woman younger than 45 with COVID-19, enrolled during active disease. The CDR3 runs from the conserved cysteine through the conserved F or W. A D gene is named only where the DNA matches it firmly. Not every row has a clone size; where given, it reads once, few, many or a size class.

cdr3_aa | cdr3_nt | v_call | clone_size | d_call | j_call
CASSQDFGQPQHF | TGCGCCAGCAGCCAAGATTTCGGTCAGCCCCAGCATTTT | TRBV4-3 | - | - | TRBJ1-5
CATSDLSGATDTQYF | TGTGCCACCAGTGATTTAAGCGGGGCTACAGATACGCAGTATTTT | TRBV24-1 | once | TRBD2 | TRBJ2-3
CASRDWTGHQPQHF | TGTGCCAGCAGGGATTGGACAGGTCACCAGCCCCAGCATTTT | TRBV2 | - | TRBD1 | TRBJ1-5
CASSLYRETWEQYF | TGTGCCAGCAGCTTGTACAGGGAAACTTGGGAGCAGTACTTC | TRBV5-8 | - | - | TRBJ2-7
CASSYSPGSYNEQFF | TGTGCCAGCAGTTACTCCCCGGGGTCCTACAATGAGCAGTTCTTC | TRBV6-5 | once | - | TRBJ2-1
CASSPGTVGNTIYF | TGTGCCAGCAGCCCGGGGACAGTTGGAAACACCATATATTTT | TRBV7-9 | once | TRBD1 | TRBJ1-3
CASSTGDNQPQHF | TGCGCCAGCAGCACAGGAGACAATCAGCCCCAGCATTTT | TRBV5-1 | - | - | TRBJ1-5
CASSQDRGVGNTIYF | TGTGCCAGCAGCCAAGATCGAGGAGTTGGAAACACCATATATTTT | TRBV4-2 | - | - | TRBJ1-3
CASSIQLRIISGNTIYF | TGTGCCAGTAGTATACAGTTGCGGATTATCTCTGGAAACACCATATATTTT | TRBV19 | - | - | TRBJ1-3
CASTQLENTEAFF | TGTGCCAGCACACAGCTGGAGAACACTGAAGCTTTCTTT | TRBV2 | - | - | TRBJ1-1
CAISTGTGGFLNYGYTF | TGTGCCATCAGTACCGGGACAGGGGGCTTCTTAAACTATGGCTACACCTTC | TRBV10-3 | - | TRBD1 | TRBJ1-2
CASSQDDLSGKQFF | TGTGCCAGCAGCCAAGATGATTTGAGCGGGAAGCAGTTCTTC | TRBV14 | - | TRBD2 | TRBJ2-1
CASKHGETQYF | TGTGCCAGCAAACACGGGGAGACCCAGTACTTC | TRBV12-3/TRBV12-4 | many | - | TRBJ2-5
CASSYLGAGADTGELFF | TGTGCCAGCAGTTATCTTGGAGCGGGGGCCGACACCGGGGAGCTGTTTTTT | TRBV6-2/TRBV6-3 | few | TRBD2 | TRBJ2-2
CASSQTGGDGYTF | TGCGCCAGCAGCCAGACAGGGGGCGATGGCTACACCTTC | TRBV4-1 | - | TRBD1 | TRBJ1-2
CASSDSGVGEAFF | TGTGCCAGCAGCGACTCGGGAGTAGGTGAAGCTTTCTTT | TRBV12-3/TRBV12-4 | - | - | TRBJ1-1
CASSTSTGRVPIGEQFF | TGTGCCAGCAGCACATCGACAGGAAGGGTCCCTATCGGGGAGCAGTTCTTC | TRBV7-2 | - | - | TRBJ2-1
CASSRGGEGYTF | TGTGCCAGCAGTAGGGGGGGGGAAGGCTACACCTTC | TRBV6-5 | - | - | TRBJ1-2
CASSPTGVNEQFF | TGTGCCAGCAGTCCCACAGGGGTCAATGAGCAGTTCTTC | TRBV12-3/TRBV12-4 | - | TRBD1 | TRBJ2-1
CASSYRAGSGNTIYF | TGTGCCAGCAGTTACCGCGCAGGTAGTGGAAACACCATATATTTT | TRBV6-5 | - | - | TRBJ1-3
CASTRQEISYEQYF | TGCGCCAGCACCCGACAGGAAATCTCCTACGAGCAGTACTTC | TRBV10-2 | - | - | TRBJ2-7
CASSRAAAGGNAEAFF | TGTGCCAGCTCACGGGCGGCTGCGGGAGGCAACGCTGAAGCTTTCTTT | TRBV18 | - | - | TRBJ1-1
CASSQDHSSGNTIYF | TGTGCCAGCAGCCAAGACCATAGCTCTGGAAACACCATATATTTT | TRBV4-2 | - | - | TRBJ1-3